The clone carrying this TCR beta chain was seen more than once but under ten times. Its antigen is as yet unknown. The sample is drawn from a study of CD8 T cells in ankylosing spondylitis. TCRdb called the 5' RACE reads again in MiXCR, with one record for every CDR3 protein. The sample contains 250,000 to 300,000 distinct CDR3 sequences, roughly 20% of which appear only once. Germline CDR1 and CDR2: DFQATT and SNEGSKA (reference sequence). This CDR3 has 13 residues. After removal of 0 bases from V and 6 bases from J, the junction contained 5 bases not matched to a gene. Study-level points and caveats: There was reportedly significant enrichment of clones that were disease-linked in matched ankylosing spondylitis synovial fluid. Ankylosing spondylitis blood appeared to be characterized by a TCR beta motif of roughly eight highly homologous variants.

This clonotype was obtained from a male donor with ankylosing spondylitis or in good health (not recorded which). The sample was blood, either unsorted or a sorted T cell fraction (not recorded which). This chain connects TRBV20-1 to TRBJ2-7; 7 nucleotides align to TRBD1. This CDR3 reads CSAREIQGVEQYV. Written as DNA, the CDR3 is TGCAGTGCTAGAGAAATCCAGGGGGTCGAGCAGTACGTC.